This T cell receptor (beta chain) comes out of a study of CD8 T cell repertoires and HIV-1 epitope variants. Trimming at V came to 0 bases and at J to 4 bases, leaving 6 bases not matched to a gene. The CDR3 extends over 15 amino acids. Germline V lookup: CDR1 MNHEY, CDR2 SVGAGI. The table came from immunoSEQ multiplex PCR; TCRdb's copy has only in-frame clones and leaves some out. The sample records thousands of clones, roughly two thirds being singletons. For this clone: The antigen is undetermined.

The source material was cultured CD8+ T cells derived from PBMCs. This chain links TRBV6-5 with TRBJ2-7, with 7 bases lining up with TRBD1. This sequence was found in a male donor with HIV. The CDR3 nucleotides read TGTGCCAGCAGTTACTCGAGGACAGGTGGTTACGAGCAGTACTTC. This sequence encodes CASSYSRTGGYEQYF.